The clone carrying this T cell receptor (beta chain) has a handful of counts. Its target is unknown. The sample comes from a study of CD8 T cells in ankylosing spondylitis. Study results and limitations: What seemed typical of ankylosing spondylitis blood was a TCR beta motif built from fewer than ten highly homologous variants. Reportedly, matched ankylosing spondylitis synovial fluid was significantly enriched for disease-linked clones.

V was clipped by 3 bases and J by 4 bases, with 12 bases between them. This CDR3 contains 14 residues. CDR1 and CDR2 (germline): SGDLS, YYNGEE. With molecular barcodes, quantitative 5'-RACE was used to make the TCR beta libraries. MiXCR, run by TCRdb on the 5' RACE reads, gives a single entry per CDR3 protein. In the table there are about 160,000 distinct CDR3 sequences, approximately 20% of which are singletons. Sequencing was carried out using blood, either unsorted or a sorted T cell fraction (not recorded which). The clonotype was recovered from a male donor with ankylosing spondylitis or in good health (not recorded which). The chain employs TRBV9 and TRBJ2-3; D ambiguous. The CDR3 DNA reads TGTGCCAGCAGCGATCCGGCGAGCGCAGATACGCAGTATTTT. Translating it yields CASSDPASADTQYF.